A single sample gave rise to the 9 T cell receptor beta chains below, sequenced in a study of T cell repertoires in cytomegalovirus infection. Their target antigens are unknown. Via MiXCR, TCRdb re-called the reads, giving one row per CDR3 protein. The repertoire includes about 52,000 distinct CDR3 sequences, around 20% of them detected once, and around three quarters sits in the top ten. The sample here was CD8+ T cells from cultured PBMCs, taken from culture after CMV antigen stimulation. These receptors were obtained from a human donor in good health (CMV status not recorded). Some clones in this sample may be carry-over from other donors' samples.

The chain has TRBV14 and TRBJ1-2; a possible D gene is TRBD1 (6 bases). Germline V gives CDR1 SGHDN, CDR2 FVKESK. The CDR3 sequence is 14 residues long. Trimming took off 0 bases at V and 2 bases at J, with 7 bases between the two ends. The CDR3 DNA is TGTGCCAGCAGCCAAGAACAGGGAAACTATGGCTACACCTTC. Its translation is CASSQEQGNYGYTF.

This rearrangement joins TRBV6-2 or TRBV6-3 to TRBJ1-1; D ambiguous. Trimming pared 3 bases from V and 4 bases from J, leaving 12 bases between. Germline lookup yields CDR1 MNHEY and CDR2 SVGEGT. The CDR3 covers 14 residues. The DNA of the CDR3 is TGTGCCAGCAGTTATACATTTTCAAGCACTGAAGCTTTCTTT. This translates into CASSYTFSSTEAFF.

The chain combines TRBV6-2 or TRBV6-3 with TRBJ1-2; D remains unclear. The V gene lost 5 bases and the J gene lost 7 bases, with 14 bases spanning the gap. This CDR3 is built from 13 residues. Germline V gene lookup returns CDR1 MNHEY and CDR2 SVGEGT. CDR3 sequence (DNA): TGTGCCAGCAGTCGTCTGGTTGCAAGTGGCTACACCTTC. It translates to CASSRLVASGYTF.

This chain uses TRBV6-5 with TRBJ1-2; 8 nucleotides agree with TRBD1. Germline-derived CDR1 and CDR2 are MNHEY and SVGAGI. V shed 3 bases and J 4 bases; nucleotides not matched to a gene: 10. The CDR3 extends over 16 amino acids. The CDR3, as DNA: TGTGCCAGCAGTTATCCGACAGGGGATGAGAGCTATGGCTACACCTTC. Its translation is CASSYPTGDESYGYTF.

This chain connects TRBV7-2 to TRBJ1-1; maybe TRBD1 (5 bases). The CDR3 is 15 amino acids. Trimming stripped 5 bases from V and 6 bases from J, with 19 bases between. In germline, CDR1 is SGHTA, CDR2 FQGNSA. The CDR3 loop reads CASSPPRTGLAEAFF. The CDR3 coding sequence is TGTGCCAGCAGCCCTCCCCGCACAGGTTTGGCTGAAGCTTTCTTT.

The V call is TRBV10-3, the J call TRBJ1-6; a possible D gene is TRBD1 (5 bases). The CDR3 extends over 13 amino acids. The V and J ends lost 7 bases and 13 bases respectively, with 17 bases between them. CDR1 and CDR2 from the germline V gene are ENHRY and SYGVKD. Written as DNA, the CDR3 is TGTGCCATCACGGATTTAGGGGATAATCCCCTCCACTTT. This translates into CAITDLGDNPLHF.

The sample holds a few counts of this clonotype. The CDR3 spells CAWTPDSNSNQPQHF. CDR3 nucleotide sequence: TGTGCCTGGACCCCGGACAGTAATAGCAATCAGCCCCAGCATTTT. V and J are TRBV30 and TRBJ1-5; tentative D call: TRBD1 (6 bases). This CDR3 contains 15 residues. With 4 bases removed from V and 0 bases from J, the gap between germline ends came to 13 bases. Germline V CDR1 and CDR2: GTSNPN, SVGIG (reference sequence). Looking up the rest from reference TRBV30 and TRBJ1-5 gives the full variable domain: SQTIHQWPATLVQPVGSPLSLECTVEGTSNPNLYWYRQAAGRGLQLLFYSVGIGQISSEVPQNLSASRPQDRQFILSSKKLLLSDSGFYLCAWTPDSNSNQPQHFGDGTRLSIL.

This chain connects TRBV7-9 to TRBJ1-4; 9 bases line up with TRBD1. This CDR3 contains 15 residues. J was trimmed by 6 bases and V by 5 bases; bases with no gene match: 7. CDR1 is SEHNR, CDR2 FQNEAQ, per germline (reference sequence). In DNA, the CDR3 is TGTGCCAGCAGCCTCAACAGGGGGCCGGATGAAAAACTGTTTTTT. It codes for CASSLNRGPDEKLFF.

V usage is TRBV20-1 and J usage is TRBJ2-1; no clear D gene. The CDR3 has 12 residues. Per the germline V gene, CDR1 is DFQATT and CDR2 is SNEGSKA (reference sequence). V shed 0 bases and J shed 9 bases, with 9 bases lying between them. The DNA of the CDR3 is TGCAGTGCTAGAGAACAATCTGTTGAGCAGTTCTTC. Translation: CSAREQSVEQFF.